The 20 T cell receptor beta chains presented below share a single source sample, sequenced in a study of blood T cell repertoires in COVID-19. Profiled with immunoSEQ multiplex PCR; TCRdb holds only in-frame clones, not every one. This table holds over 150,000 clones, around 80% found once. Sequencing used peripheral blood. Source of these receptors: a human donor in a cohort sampled during active COVID-19.

The rearrangement links TRBV14 to TRBJ2-3; D remains unclear. Germline V gene lookup returns CDR1 SGHDN and CDR2 FVKESK. The ends were cut back, 0 bases at V and 0 bases at J, with 7 bases in the middle. The CDR3 spans 15 residues. The CDR3 DNA is TGTGCCAGCAGCCAAGATCTAATCAGCACAGATACGCAGTATTTT. Translating gives CASSQDLISTDTQYF.

This chain uses TRBV9 with TRBJ2-7, with 9 positions matching TRBD2. In germline, CDR1 is SGDLS, CDR2 YYNGEE. The CDR3 totals 15 residues. V lost 4 bases to trimming and J lost 2 bases; unmatched junction nucleotides: 7. The DNA of the CDR3 is TGTGCCAGCAGCCCACTAGCGGGCGAAGCCTACGAGCAGTACTTC. Translation: CASSPLAGEAYEQYF.

The V call is TRBV5-1, the J call TRBJ2-7, with 13 positions matching TRBD2. Trimming took 6 bases from V and 6 from J; bases not matched to a gene: 12. Germline-derived CDR1 and CDR2 are SGHRS and YFSETQ. The CDR3 loop spans 16 amino acids. The CDR3 sequence: CASTLGTGLAGSEQYF. In DNA form, the CDR3 reads TGCGCCAGCACCCTGGGTACGGGACTAGCGGGGTCCGAGCAGTACTTC.

V gene TRBV21-1 combines with J gene TRBJ2-7; TRBD2, the table's D call, was not compared with the DNA. TRBV21-1 is a pseudogene. This CDR3 comprises 14 residues. The CDR3 here is CASRIAGETYEQYF. CDR3 sequence (DNA): TGTGCCAGCAGGATAGCGGGGGAGACCTACGAGCAGTACTTC.

The chain carries TRBV2 and TRBJ2-1; no clear D. The V gene lost 1 base and the J gene lost 6 bases, with 13 bases spanning the gap. There are 15 residues in the CDR3. Germline CDR1 SNHLY, CDR2 FYNNEI. CDR3 DNA sequence: TGTGCCAGCAGTGAAGGGGCCCGAAGCCTCAATGAGCAGTTCTTC. This translates into CASSEGARSLNEQFF.

The rearrangement links TRBV5-4 to TRBJ2-1; D is possibly TRBD1 (6 bases). Between the trimmed V and J ends, which lost 0 bases and 4 bases, there was a span of 8 bases. This CDR3 region has 14 residues. Germline V gene sequence: CDR1 SGHNT, CDR2 YYREEE (reference sequence). In DNA, the CDR3 is TGTGCCAGCAGCTTGGCCGGACAGTACAATGAGCAGTTCTTC. It codes for CASSLAGQYNEQFF.

This clone has just a few counts. V gene TRBV20-1 combines with J gene TRBJ2-7; 7 nucleotides line up with TRBD1. Germline V gene sequence: CDR1 DFQATT, CDR2 SNEGSKA (reference sequence). CDR3 size: 11 residues. Germline trimming cut 5 bases from V and 6 bases from J; bases unmatched to any gene: 4. CDR3 amino acids: CSARDRLEQYF. CDR3 in DNA: TGCAGTGCTCGGGACAGACTCGAGCAGTACTTC.

The gene calls are TRBV25-1 and TRBJ1-1; D not resolved. V shed 3 bases and J shed 7 bases, with 9 bases lying between them. CDR3 length: 12 amino acids. Germline CDR1 is MGHDK and CDR2 is SYGVNS. The CDR3 region has the DNA TGTGCCAGCAGTGACGGAACAGTTGAAGCTTTCTTT. This encodes CASSDGTVEAFF.

This rearrangement joins TRBV7-6 to TRBJ2-7; D ambiguous. CDR1 and CDR2 (germline): SGHVS, FNYEAQ. V dropped 1 base and J dropped 6 bases, with 7 bases sitting between them. CDR3 length: 12 residues. CDR3 protein: CASSLGICEQYF. CDR3 coding DNA: TGTGCCAGCAGCTTAGGTATATGCGAGCAGTACTTC. Based on the CDR3 plus reference TRBV7-6 and TRBJ2-7, the full variable domain is GAGVSQSPRYKVTKRGQDVALRCDPISGHVSLYWYRQALGQGPEFLTYFNYEAQQDKSGLPNDRFSAERPEGSISTLTIQRTEQRDSAMYRCASSLGICEQYFGPGTRLTVT.

The chain has TRBV5-4 and TRBJ2-7, with TRBD1 identical over 7 bases. Germline values: CDR1 SGHNT, CDR2 YYREEE (reference sequence). The CDR3 loop spans 14 amino acids. V dropped 3 bases and J dropped 7; count of bases not matched to a gene: 10. The CDR3 loop is CASSWDSTSGEQYF. CDR3 coding DNA: TGTGCCAGCAGCTGGGACAGCACCTCCGGGGAGCAGTACTTC.

The chain links TRBV3-1 (or the pseudogene TRBV3-2) to TRBJ2-7, with 9 bases fitting TRBD2. CDR1 and CDR2 from the germline V gene are LGHDT and YNNKEL (reference sequence). J lost 5 bases, V lost 0 bases, and 5 bases had no gene match. The CDR3 totals 15 residues. The CDR3 loop is CASSQDLSGGNEQYF. CDR3 nucleotide sequence: TGTGCCAGCAGCCAAGATCTTAGCGGGGGTAACGAGCAGTACTTC.

V is TRBV7-3 and J is TRBJ2-1, with TRBD2 as a possible D gene (6 bases). Trimming stripped 4 bases from V and 7 bases from J, with 11 bases between. CDR1 is SGHTA, CDR2 FQGTGA, per germline. The CDR3 is 13 amino acids. CDR3 bases: TGTGCCAGCAGCTCGACTAGAGAAAATGAGCAGTTCTTC. Amino acid sequence: CASSSTRENEQFF.

The chain carries TRBV6-1 and TRBJ2-7, with TRBD2 matching over 9 bases. Germline trimming cut 1 base from V and 1 base from J; bases unmatched to any gene: 2. CDR3 length: 15 amino acids. The germline V gene encodes CDR1 MNHNS and CDR2 SASEGT. In DNA form, the CDR3 reads TGTGCCAGCAGTGAAGTAGCGGGGGATTCCTACGAGCAGTACTTC. It encodes CASSEVAGDSYEQYF.

The J gene is TRBJ2-1, the V gene TRBV13; 9 bases line up with TRBD1. The germline CDR1 and CDR2 sequences are PRHDT and FYEKMQ (reference sequence). With 5 bases clipped from V and 8 bases from J, the junction kept 7 bases outside the gene matches. The CDR3 is 14 amino acids. CDR3 amino acids: CASSPRTGVHEQFF. CDR3 coding DNA: TGTGCCAGCAGCCCGAGGACAGGGGTGCATGAGCAGTTCTTC.

CDR3 loop: CASSTGAGANVLTF. CDR3 DNA sequence: TGTGCCAGCAGCACTGGAGCTGGGGCCAACGTCCTGACTTTC. The rearrangement uses TRBV6-2 or TRBV6-3 and TRBJ2-6; the D is unclear. This CDR3 has 14 residues. V was clipped by 6 bases and J by 2 bases, with 8 bases between them. Germline V gene data show CDR1 as MNHEY and CDR2 as SVGEGT.

This chain connects TRBV6-5 to TRBJ2-7, with D tentatively TRBD1 (6 bases). The CDR3 spans 13 residues. Trimming cost V 6 bases and J 2 bases, with 11 bases left between them. The germline V gene encodes CDR1 MNHEY and CDR2 SVGAGI. CDR3 nucleotides: TGTGCCAGCAGATCACAGGGCGCCTACGAGCAGTACTTC. Protein product: CASRSQGAYEQYF.

V gene TRBV18 combines with J gene TRBJ2-1; 9 bases map to TRBD2. Germline V CDR1 and CDR2: KGHSH, LQKENI. The CDR3 has 15 residues. The V and J ends lost 2 bases and 3 bases, in that order; junction bases with no gene match: 2. The CDR3 region is CASSPVAGDYNEQFF. The CDR3 region has the DNA TGTGCCAGCTCACCAGTAGCGGGGGACTACAATGAGCAGTTCTTC.

The CDR3 nucleotides read TGTGCCAGCAGCCAAGGCCAGGGTTTTGACAATGAGCAGTTCTTC. It translates to CASSQGQGFDNEQFF. This chain links TRBV14 with TRBJ2-1, with D possibly being TRBD1 (5 bases). Between the trimmed V and J ends, which lost 1 base and 5 bases, there was a span of 12 bases. The CDR3 has 15 residues. Germline CDR1 reads SGHDN; CDR2 reads FVKESK.

This clone was picked up a small number of times. The chain carries TRBV19 and TRBJ2-2, with TRBD2 as a possible D gene (5 bases). From germline, CDR1 is LNHDA and CDR2 SQIVND (reference sequence). V lost 3 bases, J lost 4 bases, and 12 bases lay in between. The CDR3 length is 15 residues. The CDR3 DNA is TGTGCCAGTAGTATGTCCGCGAGCGGCACCGGGGAGCTGTTTTTT. It translates to CASSMSASGTGELFF.

This sequence joins TRBV15 and TRBJ2-1, with TRBD2 matching over 8 bases. The CDR3 contains 20 residues. Germline loops: CDR1 LNHNV, CDR2 YYDKDF (reference sequence). With V trimmed by 0 bases and J by 3 bases, 16 bases remained unmatched. For the CDR3, the DNA is TGTGCCACCAGCAGAGATAGAGGGGCTACGGGCGGGGGGCTCTACAATGAGCAGTTCTTC. Amino acids: CATSRDRGATGGGLYNEQFF.